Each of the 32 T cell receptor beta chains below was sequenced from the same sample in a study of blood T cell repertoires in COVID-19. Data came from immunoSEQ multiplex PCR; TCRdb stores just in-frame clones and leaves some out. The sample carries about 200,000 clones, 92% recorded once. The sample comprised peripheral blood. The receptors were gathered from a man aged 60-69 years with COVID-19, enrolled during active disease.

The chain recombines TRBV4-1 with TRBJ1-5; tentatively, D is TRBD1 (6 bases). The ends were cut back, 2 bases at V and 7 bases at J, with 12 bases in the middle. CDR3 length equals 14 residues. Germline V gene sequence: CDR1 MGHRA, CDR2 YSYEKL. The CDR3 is CASSQTGNVQPQHF. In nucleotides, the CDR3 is TGCGCCAGCAGCCAAACAGGGAATGTACAGCCCCAGCATTTT.

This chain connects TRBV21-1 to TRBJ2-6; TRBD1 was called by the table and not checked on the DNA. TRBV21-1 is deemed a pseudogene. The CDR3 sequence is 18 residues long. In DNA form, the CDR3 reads TGTGCCAACAACCCAAGGGGACAGGCTCGCTCTGGGGCCAACGTCCTGACTTTC. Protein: CANNPRGQARSGANVLTF.

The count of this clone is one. The CDR3 sequence: CASSISRAGVEQFF. CDR3 in DNA: TGTGCCAGTAGTATTAGTCGAGCGGGAGTTGAGCAGTTCTTC. This chain connects TRBV19 to TRBJ2-1; TRBD2 aligns across 8 bases. The CDR3 is 14 residues long. In germline, CDR1 is LNHDA, CDR2 SQIVND (reference sequence). The J segment lost 9 bases and the V segment lost 3 bases, leaving 7 bases of the junction unmatched.

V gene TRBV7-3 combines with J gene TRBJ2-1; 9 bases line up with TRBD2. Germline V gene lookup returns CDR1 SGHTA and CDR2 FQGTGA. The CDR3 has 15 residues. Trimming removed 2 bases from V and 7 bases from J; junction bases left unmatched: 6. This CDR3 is CASSLSSGIRNEQFF. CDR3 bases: TGTGCCAGCAGCTTATCTAGCGGGATAAGAAATGAGCAGTTCTTC.

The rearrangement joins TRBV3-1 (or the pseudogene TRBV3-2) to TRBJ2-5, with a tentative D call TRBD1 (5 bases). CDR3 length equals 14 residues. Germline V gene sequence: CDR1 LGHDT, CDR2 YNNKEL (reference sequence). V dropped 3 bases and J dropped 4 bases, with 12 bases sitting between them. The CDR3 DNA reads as TGTGCCAGCAGCCAGGACACCAGGGCAGAGACCCAGTACTTC. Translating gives CASSQDTRAETQYF.

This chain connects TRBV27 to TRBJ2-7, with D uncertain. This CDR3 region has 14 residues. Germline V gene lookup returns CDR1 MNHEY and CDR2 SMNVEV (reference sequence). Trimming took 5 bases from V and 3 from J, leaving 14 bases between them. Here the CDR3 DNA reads TGTGCCAGCAGTATTTCTAGAGAGGTCTACGAGCAGTACTTC. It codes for CASSISREVYEQYF.

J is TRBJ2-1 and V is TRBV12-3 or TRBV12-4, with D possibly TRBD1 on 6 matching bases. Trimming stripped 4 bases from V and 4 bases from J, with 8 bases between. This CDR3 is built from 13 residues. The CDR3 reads CASSWDKYNEQFF. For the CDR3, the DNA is TGTGCCAGCAGTTGGGACAAGTACAATGAGCAGTTCTTC.

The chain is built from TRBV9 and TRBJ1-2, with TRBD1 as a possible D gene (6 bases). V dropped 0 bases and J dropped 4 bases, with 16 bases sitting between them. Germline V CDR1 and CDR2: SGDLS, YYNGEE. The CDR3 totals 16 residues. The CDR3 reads CASSVADRTAPYGYTF. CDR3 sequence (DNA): TGTGCCAGCAGCGTAGCTGACCGGACAGCCCCCTATGGCTACACCTTC. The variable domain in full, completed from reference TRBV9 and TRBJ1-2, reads DSGVTQTPKHLITATGQRVTLRCSPRSGDLSVYWYQQSLDQGLQFLIQYYNGEERAKGNILERFSAQQFPDLHSELNLSSLELGDSALYFCASSVADRTAPYGYTFGSGTRLTVV.

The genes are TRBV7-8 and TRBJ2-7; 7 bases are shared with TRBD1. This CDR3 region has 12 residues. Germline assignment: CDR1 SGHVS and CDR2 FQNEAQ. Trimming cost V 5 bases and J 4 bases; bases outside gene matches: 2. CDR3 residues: CASSPTGYEQYF. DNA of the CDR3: TGTGCCAGCAGCCCGACAGGGTACGAGCAGTACTTC.

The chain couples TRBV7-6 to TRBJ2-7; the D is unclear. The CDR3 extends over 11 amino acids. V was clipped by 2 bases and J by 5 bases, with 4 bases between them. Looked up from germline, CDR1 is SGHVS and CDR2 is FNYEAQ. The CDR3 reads CASSLNNEQYF. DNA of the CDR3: TGTGCCAGCAGCTTAAATAACGAGCAGTACTTC.

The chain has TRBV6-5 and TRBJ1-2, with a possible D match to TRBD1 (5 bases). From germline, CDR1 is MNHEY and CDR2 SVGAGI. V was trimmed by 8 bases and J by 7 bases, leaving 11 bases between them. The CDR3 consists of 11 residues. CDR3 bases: TGTGCCAGCCGAGCAGGGTCTGGCTACACCTTC. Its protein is CASRAGSGYTF.

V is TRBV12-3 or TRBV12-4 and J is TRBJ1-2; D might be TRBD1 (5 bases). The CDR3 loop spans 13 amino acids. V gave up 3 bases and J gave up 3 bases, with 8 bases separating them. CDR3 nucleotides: TGTGCCAGCAGTTTGCAGGGCCACTATGGCTACACCTTC. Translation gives CASSLQGHYGYTF.

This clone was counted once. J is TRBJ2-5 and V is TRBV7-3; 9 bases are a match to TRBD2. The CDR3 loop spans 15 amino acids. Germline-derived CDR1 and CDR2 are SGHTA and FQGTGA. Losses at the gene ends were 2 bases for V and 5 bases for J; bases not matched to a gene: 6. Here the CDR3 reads CASSLRGGARETQYF. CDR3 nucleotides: TGTGCCAGCAGCTTACGCGGGGGGGCCCGGGAGACCCAGTACTTC.

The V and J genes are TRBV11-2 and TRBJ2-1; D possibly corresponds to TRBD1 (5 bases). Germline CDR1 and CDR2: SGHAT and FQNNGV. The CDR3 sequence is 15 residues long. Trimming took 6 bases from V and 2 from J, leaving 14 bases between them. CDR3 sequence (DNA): TGTGCCAGCAGTGTGACGCAGGGCACCTACAATGAGCAGTTCTTC. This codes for CASSVTQGTYNEQFF. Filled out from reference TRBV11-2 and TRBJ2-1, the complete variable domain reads EAGVAQSPRYKIIEKRQSVAFWCNPISGHATLYWYQQILGQGPKLLIQFQNNGVVDDSQLPKDRFSAERLKGVDSTLKIQPAKLEDSAVYLCASSVTQGTYNEQFFGPGTRLTVL.

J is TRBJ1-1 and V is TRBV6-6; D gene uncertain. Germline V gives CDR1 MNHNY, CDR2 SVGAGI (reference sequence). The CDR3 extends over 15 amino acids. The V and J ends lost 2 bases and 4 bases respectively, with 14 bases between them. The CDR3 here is CASSYPPTSGTEAFF. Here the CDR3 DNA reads TGTGCCAGCAGTTACCCCCCTACTTCGGGCACTGAAGCTTTCTTT.

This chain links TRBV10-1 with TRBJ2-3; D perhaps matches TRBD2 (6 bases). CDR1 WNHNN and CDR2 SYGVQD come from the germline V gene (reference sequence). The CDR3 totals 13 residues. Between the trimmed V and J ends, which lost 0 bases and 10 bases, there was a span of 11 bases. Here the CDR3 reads CASSESSGVAQYF. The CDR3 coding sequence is TGCGCCAGCAGTGAGTCGTCGGGGGTCGCGCAGTATTTT.

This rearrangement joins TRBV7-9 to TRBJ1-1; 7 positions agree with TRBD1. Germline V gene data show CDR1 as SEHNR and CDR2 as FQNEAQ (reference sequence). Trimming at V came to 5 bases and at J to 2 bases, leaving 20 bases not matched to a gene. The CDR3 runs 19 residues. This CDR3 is CASSPMVTRSGTVNTEAFF. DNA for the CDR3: TGTGCCAGCAGCCCAATGGTTACCCGGTCCGGGACAGTTAACACTGAAGCTTTCTTT.

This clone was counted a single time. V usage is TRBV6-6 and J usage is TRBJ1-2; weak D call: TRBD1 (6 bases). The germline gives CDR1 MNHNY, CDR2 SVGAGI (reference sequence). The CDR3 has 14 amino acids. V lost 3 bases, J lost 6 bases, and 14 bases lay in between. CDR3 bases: TGTGCCAGCAGTTATGGGGGGGCGCGAAATGGCTACACCTTC. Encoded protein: CASSYGGARNGYTF.

The CDR3 sequence: CASRLQGAAYGYTF. As DNA, the CDR3 is TGTGCCAGCAGGTTACAGGGGGCTGCCTATGGCTACACCTTC. The genes are TRBV27 and TRBJ1-2, with 9 bases that match TRBD1. This CDR3 comprises 14 residues. Germline CDR1 and CDR2: MNHEY and SMNVEV (reference sequence). V dropped 6 bases and J dropped 4; count of bases not matched to a gene: 6.

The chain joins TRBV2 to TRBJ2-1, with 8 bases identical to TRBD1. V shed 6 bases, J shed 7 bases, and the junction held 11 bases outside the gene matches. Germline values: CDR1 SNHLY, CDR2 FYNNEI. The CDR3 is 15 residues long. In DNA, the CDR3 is TGTGCCAGCAGAATGACAGGGGCCGTCCAGAATGAGCAGTTCTTC. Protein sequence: CASRMTGAVQNEQFF.

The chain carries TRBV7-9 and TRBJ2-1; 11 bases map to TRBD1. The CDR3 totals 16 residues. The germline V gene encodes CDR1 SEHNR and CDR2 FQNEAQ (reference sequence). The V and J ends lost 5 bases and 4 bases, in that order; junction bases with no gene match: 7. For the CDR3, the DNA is TGTGCCAGCAGCGAGAGGACAGGGGGCGGGTACAATGAGCAGTTCTTC. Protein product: CASSERTGGGYNEQFF.

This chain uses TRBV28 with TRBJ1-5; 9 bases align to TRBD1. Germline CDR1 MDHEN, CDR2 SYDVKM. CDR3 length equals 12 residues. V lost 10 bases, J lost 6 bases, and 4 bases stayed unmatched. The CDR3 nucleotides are TGTGCCACCGGGACAGGGAGTCAGCCCCAGCATTTT. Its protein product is CATGTGSQPQHF. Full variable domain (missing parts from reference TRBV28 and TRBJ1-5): DVKVTQSSRYLVKRTGEKVFLECVQDMDHENMFWYRQDPGLGLRLIYFSYDVKMKEKGDIPEGYSVSREKKERFSLILESASTNQTSMYLCATGTGSQPQHFGDGTRLSIL.

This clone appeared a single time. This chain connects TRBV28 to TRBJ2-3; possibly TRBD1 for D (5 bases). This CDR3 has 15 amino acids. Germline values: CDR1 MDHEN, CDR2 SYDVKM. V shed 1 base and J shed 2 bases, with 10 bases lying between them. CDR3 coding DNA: TGTGCCAGCAGTTTATTGGTAGGGGACACAGATACGCAGTATTTT. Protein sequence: CASSLLVGDTDTQYF.

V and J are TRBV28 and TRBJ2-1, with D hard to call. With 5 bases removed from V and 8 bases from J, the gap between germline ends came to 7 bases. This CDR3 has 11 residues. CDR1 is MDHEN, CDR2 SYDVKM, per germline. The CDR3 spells CASSLEYEQFF. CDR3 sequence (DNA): TGTGCCAGCAGTCTTGAGTATGAGCAGTTCTTC.

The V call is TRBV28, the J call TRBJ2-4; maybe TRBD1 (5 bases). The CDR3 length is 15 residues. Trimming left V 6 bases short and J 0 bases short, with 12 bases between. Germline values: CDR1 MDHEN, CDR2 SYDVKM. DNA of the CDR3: TGTGCCAGCAGCCCAGGGTCTCTAGCCAAAAACATTCAGTACTTC. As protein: CASSPGSLAKNIQYF.

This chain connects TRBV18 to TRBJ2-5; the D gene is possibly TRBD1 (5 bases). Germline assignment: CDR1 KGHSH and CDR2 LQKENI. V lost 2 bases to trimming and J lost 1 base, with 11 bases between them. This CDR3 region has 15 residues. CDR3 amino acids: CASSPSTVPQETQYF. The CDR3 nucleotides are TGTGCCAGCTCACCATCGACAGTTCCCCAAGAGACCCAGTACTTC.

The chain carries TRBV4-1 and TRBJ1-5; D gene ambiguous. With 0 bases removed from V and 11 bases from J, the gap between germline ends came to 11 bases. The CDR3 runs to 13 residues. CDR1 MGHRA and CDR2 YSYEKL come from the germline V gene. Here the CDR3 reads CASSQDIRSAQHF. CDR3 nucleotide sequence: TGCGCCAGCAGCCAAGATATCCGTTCGGCCCAGCATTTT.

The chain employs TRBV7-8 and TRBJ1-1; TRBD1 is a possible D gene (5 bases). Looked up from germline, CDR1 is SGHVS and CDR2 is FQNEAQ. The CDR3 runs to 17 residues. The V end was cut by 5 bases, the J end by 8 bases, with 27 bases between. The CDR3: CASSPRKRQGVYGEAFF. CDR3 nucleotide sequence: TGTGCCAGCAGCCCAAGAAAGCGACAAGGGGTTTATGGGGAAGCTTTCTTT.

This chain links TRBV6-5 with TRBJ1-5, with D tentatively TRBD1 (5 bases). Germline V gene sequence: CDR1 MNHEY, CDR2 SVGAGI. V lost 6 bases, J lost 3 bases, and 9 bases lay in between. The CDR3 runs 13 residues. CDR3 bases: TGTGCCAGCAGCGGACAAATCAATCAGCCCCAGCATTTT. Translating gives CASSGQINQPQHF.

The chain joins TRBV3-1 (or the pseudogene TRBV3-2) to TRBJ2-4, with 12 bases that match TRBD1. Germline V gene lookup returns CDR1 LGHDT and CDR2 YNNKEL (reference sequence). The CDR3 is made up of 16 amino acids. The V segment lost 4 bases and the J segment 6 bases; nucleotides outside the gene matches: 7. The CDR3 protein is CASSPLGQGAINIQYF. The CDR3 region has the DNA TGTGCCAGCAGCCCACTGGGACAGGGGGCGATAAACATTCAGTACTTC.

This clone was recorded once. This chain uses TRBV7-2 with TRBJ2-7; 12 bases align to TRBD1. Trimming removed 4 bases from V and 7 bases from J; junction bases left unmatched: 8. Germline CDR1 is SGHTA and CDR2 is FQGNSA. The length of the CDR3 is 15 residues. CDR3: CASSSQGQGAGEQYF. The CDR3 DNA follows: TGTGCCAGCAGCTCCCAGGGACAGGGGGCGGGAGAGCAGTACTTC.

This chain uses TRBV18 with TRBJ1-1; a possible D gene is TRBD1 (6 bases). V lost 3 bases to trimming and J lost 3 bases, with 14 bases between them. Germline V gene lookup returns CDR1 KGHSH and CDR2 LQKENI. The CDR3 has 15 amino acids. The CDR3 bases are TGTGCCAGCTCACCCCTGGACAGCGGGGACACTGAAGCTTTCTTT. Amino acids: CASSPLDSGDTEAFF.